These 5 T cell receptor beta chains were sequenced from one sample in a study of cytotoxic CD8 clonotypes in ibrutinib-treated CLL (dated by TCRdb to the early 2020s). The time point tag for this specimen amounts to: 12 to 13 months on ibrutinib. The library was made by the immunoSEQ multiplex PCR assay. In its TCRdb copy, this immuneACCESS table keeps in-frame sequences only and misses some clones. Where compared with another copy, unresolved V genes explain less than half of these, and the others have no known cause. The sample contains around 160,000 clones, more than 75% of them found a single time. Roughly 1.9% of the sample lies in the top ten. Sample: PBMCs, taken after 12 months of ibrutinib treatment. The receptors derive from a human donor with chronic lymphocytic leukemia.

The J gene is TRBJ2-5, the V gene TRBV5-6; D remains unclear. This CDR3 is built from 15 residues. Germline CDR1 is SGHDT and CDR2 is YYEEEE. V was cut by 4 bases and J by 2 bases, with 15 bases left in between. This CDR3 is CASSDNGRRQETQYF. DNA for the CDR3: TGTGCCAGCAGCGACAACGGACGAAGGCAAGAGACCCAGTACTTC. Supplemented by reference TRBV5-6 and TRBJ2-5, the full variable domain reads DAGVTQSPTHLIKTRGQQVTLRCSPKSGHDTVSWYQQALGQGPQFIFQYYEEEERQRGNFPDRFSGHQFPNYSSELNVNALLLGDSALYLCASSDNGRRQETQYFGPGTRLLVL.

This clone came up a few times. This rearrangement joins TRBV7-8 to TRBJ2-7, with TRBD2 matching over 9 bases. Looked up from germline, CDR1 is SGHVS and CDR2 is FQNEAQ. With 4 bases clipped from V and 4 bases from J, the junction kept 17 bases outside the gene matches. The CDR3 length is 18 residues. The CDR3 DNA reads TGTGCCAGCAGCTCAATAGCGTCTAGCGGGACCTCTCGGTACGAGCAGTACTTC. Amino acid sequence: CASSSIASSGTSRYEQYF.

This clone was seen once. Other DNA sequences within the sample encode an identical CDR3. V and J are TRBV7-9 and TRBJ1-2, with 10 bases aligning to TRBD1. The CDR3 contains 15 residues. With V trimmed by 0 bases and J by 6 bases, 4 bases remained unmatched. CDR1 is SEHNR and CDR2 is FQNEAQ in the germline V gene (reference sequence). The CDR3 DNA reads as TGTGCCAGCAGCTTAGCGCTGACAGGGGGCGATGGCTACACCTTC. Protein: CASSLALTGGDGYTF.

This clone was seen a few times. This chain uses TRBV7-2 with TRBJ2-2; 10 nucleotides agree with TRBD1. The CDR3 contains 14 residues. V trimming: 3 bases; J trimming: 6 bases; junction bases outside the gene matches: 1. CDR1 SGHTA and CDR2 FQGNSA come from the germline V gene. The CDR3 here is CASSLTGGSGELFF. DNA for the CDR3: TGTGCCAGCAGCTTGACAGGGGGCTCCGGGGAGCTGTTTTTT. The full variable domain, its missing parts supplied by reference TRBV7-2 and TRBJ2-2, is GAGVSQSPSNKVTEKGKDVELRCDPISGHTALYWYRQSLGQGLEFLIYFQGNSAPDKSGLPSDRFSAERTGGSVSTLTIQRTQQEDSAVYLCASSLTGGSGELFFGEGSRLTVL.

The gene calls are TRBV9 and TRBJ2-3; 10 bases map to TRBD2. This CDR3 contains 15 residues. Trimming cost V 6 bases and J 4 bases; bases outside gene matches: 8. From germline, CDR1 is SGDLS and CDR2 YYNGEE. The CDR3 sequence is CASTGPSGGADTQYF. As DNA, the CDR3 is TGTGCCAGCACTGGACCTAGCGGGGGTGCAGATACGCAGTATTTT. Variable domain in full (rest from reference TRBV9 and TRBJ2-3): DSGVTQTPKHLITATGQRVTLRCSPRSGDLSVYWYQQSLDQGLQFLIQYYNGEERAKGNILERFSAQQFPDLHSELNLSSLELGDSALYFCASTGPSGGADTQYFGPGTRLTVL.